This entry lists 29 T cell receptor beta chains sequenced from one sample in a study of blood T cell repertoires in COVID-19 (TCRdb year 2020). Library preparation used the immunoSEQ multiplex PCR assay. This immuneACCESS table, as held by TCRdb, lists in-frame sequences with V and J called but not all clones. Of the missing ones, under half trace to an unresolved V gene in checked studies; the others have no known cause. The sample yields 55,000 to 85,000 clones; 81% were counted once. About 0.87% of the sample is held by the ten biggest clonotypes. The sequencing sample was made of peripheral blood. The receptors shown here come from a woman in her seventies with acute or convalescent COVID-19.

V is TRBV20-1 and J is TRBJ1-1, with unresolved D. CDR3 size: 11 residues. The germline CDR1 and CDR2 sequences are DFQATT and SNEGSKA (reference sequence). Trimming took 6 bases from V and 5 from J, leaving 10 bases between them. CDR3 sequence (DNA): TGCAGTGCGAATCCACGGACTGAAGCTTTCTTT. The encoded protein is CSANPRTEAFF.

The CDR3 nucleotides are TGTGCCAGCAGCTTATCGTCGGGGGGGCCAAATGAGCAGTTCTTC. Its protein is CASSLSSGGPNEQFF. The genes are TRBV7-2 and TRBJ2-1; 8 bases fit TRBD2. This CDR3 spans 15 amino acids. V shed 2 bases and J 7 bases; nucleotides not matched to a gene: 7. The germline V gene has CDR1 SGHTA and CDR2 FQGNSA.

The V gene is TRBV18, the J gene TRBJ2-7; TRBD1 might be the D (6 bases). Trimming pared 6 bases from V and 0 bases from J, leaving 12 bases between. This CDR3 comprises 14 residues. Germline CDR1 and CDR2: KGHSH and LQKENI. CDR3 in amino acids: CASSIRDNSYEQYF. DNA of the CDR3: TGTGCCAGCTCCATCCGGGACAACTCCTACGAGCAGTACTTC.

The CDR3 protein is CASSYRRTTYNEQFF. The CDR3 nucleotides read TGTGCCAGCAGTTACCGCAGGACAACATACAATGAGCAGTTCTTC. The J gene is TRBJ2-1, the V gene TRBV6-5; perhaps TRBD1 as D (5 bases). The germline CDR1 and CDR2 sequences are MNHEY and SVGAGI. The CDR3 has 15 amino acids. Trimming shortened V by 2 bases and J by 4 bases, and 12 bases separated the two germline ends.

The V call is TRBV15, the J call TRBJ2-7; D unclear. This CDR3 comprises 17 residues. Germline CDR1 LNHNV, CDR2 YYDKDF (reference sequence). Trimming took 0 bases from V and 4 from J, leaving 19 bases between them. The CDR3 DNA reads TGTGCCACCAGCAGAGATCAAGGCCGGGTAAGGTCGTACGAGCAGTACTTC. It specifies CATSRDQGRVRSYEQYF.

The V and J genes are TRBV27 and TRBJ2-1; D not certain. The CDR3 runs 15 residues. The V and J ends lost 1 base and 0 bases respectively, with 7 bases between them. Germline V gene sequence: CDR1 MNHEY, CDR2 SMNVEV (reference sequence). The CDR3 bases are TGTGCCAGCAGTTTATTCCACAGCTCCTACAATGAGCAGTTCTTC. Translated: CASSLFHSSYNEQFF.

The genes are TRBV9 and TRBJ1-2, with D possibly TRBD1 on 5 matching bases. This CDR3 region has 13 residues. Germline CDR1 is SGDLS and CDR2 is YYNGEE. Trimming took off 7 bases at V and 2 bases at J, with 12 bases between the two ends. The CDR3 nucleotides read TGTGCCAGCGGGGGGTCCGGAAACTATGGCTACACCTTC. Translated: CASGGSGNYGYTF.

J is TRBJ2-7 and V is TRBV29-1, with 9 bases lining up with TRBD1. This CDR3 comprises 13 residues. Unmatched junction bases numbered 9, after V lost 8 bases and J lost 4 bases. Germline loops: CDR1 SQVTM, CDR2 ANQGSEA. CDR3 amino acids: CSTSGTGFYEQYF. As DNA, the CDR3 is TGCAGCACCTCGGGGACAGGGTTTTACGAGCAGTACTTC.

V is TRBV7-6 and J is TRBJ2-1; TRBD1 matches 8 bases. CDR3 size: 16 residues. In germline, CDR1 is SGHVS, CDR2 FNYEAQ. V shed 2 bases and J 0 bases; nucleotides not matched to a gene: 3. As DNA, the CDR3 is TGTGCCAGCAGCTTAAGTACAGGGGGCTCCTACAATGAGCAGTTCTTC. Translating gives CASSLSTGGSYNEQFF.

The chain has TRBV7-9 and TRBJ1-1; a weak D match, TRBD1 (6 bases). CDR1 is SEHNR and CDR2 is FQNEAQ in the germline V gene (reference sequence). There are 14 residues in the CDR3. The V gene lost 5 bases and the J gene lost 3 bases, with 13 bases spanning the gap. CDR3 sequence reads: CASSPVQGDTEAFF. The CDR3 nucleotides are TGTGCCAGCAGCCCCGTACAGGGTGACACTGAAGCTTTCTTT.

The chain joins TRBV14 to TRBJ2-3, with 11 positions matching TRBD2. The CDR3 has 16 amino acids. With 4 bases clipped from V and 2 bases from J, the junction kept 5 bases outside the gene matches. Germline assignment: CDR1 SGHDN and CDR2 FVKESK. CDR3 region: CASSLSGGADTDTQYF. CDR3 in DNA: TGTGCCAGCAGCCTTAGCGGGGGGGCCGACACAGATACGCAGTATTTT.

This clone was observed a few times. The chain uses TRBV7-2 and TRBJ2-2; D ambiguous. Trimming took 5 bases from V and 2 from J, leaving 3 bases between them. This CDR3 contains 12 residues. The germline V gene encodes CDR1 SGHTA and CDR2 FQGNSA. The chain's CDR3 is CASSLNTGELFF. CDR3 nucleotides: TGTGCCAGCAGCCTAAACACCGGGGAGCTGTTTTTT.

This clone was detected only a few times. The gene calls are TRBV7-9 and TRBJ2-2; 9 nucleotides align to TRBD1. Germline V gene data show CDR1 as SEHNR and CDR2 as FQNEAQ (reference sequence). This CDR3 contains 15 residues. V dropped 5 bases and J dropped 7; count of bases not matched to a gene: 8. CDR3 amino acids: CASSRTGDGIGELFF. CDR3 sequence (DNA): TGTGCCAGCAGCCGGACAGGGGACGGGATCGGGGAGCTGTTTTTT.

The CDR3 spells CASSFSTTGDGYTF. CDR3 sequence (DNA): TGTGCCAGCAGCTTTAGTACAACAGGGGATGGCTACACCTTC. This chain links TRBV7-6 with TRBJ1-2; 7 bases map to TRBD1. The CDR3 is 14 residues long. With V trimmed by 3 bases and J by 6 bases, 7 bases remained unmatched. Germline V gives CDR1 SGHVS, CDR2 FNYEAQ.

The genes are TRBV24-1 and TRBJ2-3; a possible D gene is TRBD1 (5 bases). In germline, CDR1 is KGHDR, CDR2 SFDVKD. The CDR3 runs to 17 residues. V was shortened by 5 bases and J by 4 bases, with 21 bases between the two germline ends. CDR3 sequence (DNA): TGTGCCACCAGTGGTCCGGATCTCACGCCACAGGCAGATACGCAGTATTTT. The encoded protein is CATSGPDLTPQADTQYF.

The J gene is TRBJ2-7, the V gene TRBV11-3; D remains unclear. The CDR3 is made up of 13 amino acids. Germline loops: CDR1 SGHNT, CDR2 YENEEA. V lost 9 bases and J lost 7, with 19 bases in between. The CDR3 nucleotides are TGTGCCAGGACCCGTGACTTGTTCCTTGAGCAGTACTTC. This encodes CARTRDLFLEQYF. Full variable domain (outside the CDR3, taken from reference TRBV11-3 and TRBJ2-7): EAGVVQSPRYKIIEKKQPVAFWCNPISGHNTLYWYLQNLGQGPELLIRYENEEAVDDSQLPKDRFSAERLKGVDSTLKIQPAELGDSAVYLCARTRDLFLEQYFGPGTRLTVT.

The chain joins TRBV5-1 to TRBJ2-1, with 14 bases aligning to TRBD2. The CDR3 consists of 17 residues. The J segment lost 3 bases and the V segment lost 2 bases, leaving 4 bases of the junction unmatched. The germline V gene encodes CDR1 SGHRS and CDR2 YFSETQ. Here the CDR3 DNA reads TGCGCCAGCAGCTTAGGGACTAGCGGGAGCGTCTACAATGAGCAGTTCTTC. Protein sequence: CASSLGTSGSVYNEQFF. The variable domain in full, with the rest retrieved from reference TRBV5-1 and TRBJ2-1, is KAGVTQTPRYLIKTRGQQVTLSCSPISGHRSVSWYQQTPGQGLQFLFEYFSETQRNKGNFPGRFSGRQFSNSRSEMNVSTLELGDSALYLCASSLGTSGSVYNEQFFGPGTRLTVL.

The chain combines TRBV28 with TRBJ2-4, with no clear D. The V gene lost 1 base and the J gene lost 0 bases, with 10 bases spanning the gap. From germline, CDR1 is MDHEN and CDR2 SYDVKM. This CDR3 region has 16 residues. CDR3 loop: CASSLSRSLAKNIQYF. The CDR3 DNA sequence: TGTGCCAGCAGTTTATCCAGGTCACTAGCCAAAAACATTCAGTACTTC.

This clone came up once. The V call is TRBV5-1, the J call TRBJ2-1, with 7 bases fitting TRBD1. CDR3 size: 16 residues. V was clipped by 0 bases and J by 9 bases; unmatched bases: 12. Germline lookup yields CDR1 SGHRS and CDR2 YFSETQ. CDR3: CASSLEYGTEDIEQFF. CDR3 nucleotides: TGCGCCAGCAGCTTGGAATACGGGACAGAAGACATTGAGCAGTTCTTC.

The gene calls are TRBV19 and TRBJ2-3; 8 bases are a match to TRBD2. CDR1 and CDR2 from the germline V gene are LNHDA and SQIVND (reference sequence). V trimming: 7 bases; J trimming: 4 bases; junction bases outside the gene matches: 10. CDR3 length equals 15 residues. CDR3 region: CASNPRGGRADTQYF. The CDR3 region has the DNA TGTGCCAGTAACCCTCGGGGGGGCCGAGCAGATACGCAGTATTTT.

The CDR3 is CASSSRGFSGTSGGFSYEQYF. CDR3 nucleotides: TGCGCCAGCAGCTCCCGGGGTTTTTCCGGGACTAGCGGGGGTTTTTCCTACGAGCAGTACTTC. The rearrangement links TRBV5-1 to TRBJ2-7; 14 bases map to TRBD2. The V gene end was trimmed by 3 bases and the J gene end by 1 base; junction bases not matched to a gene: 18. The CDR3 contains 21 residues. In germline, CDR1 is SGHRS, CDR2 YFSETQ.

The chain links TRBV7-9 to TRBJ1-1; D perhaps matches TRBD1 (6 bases). Germline CDR1 and CDR2: SEHNR and FQNEAQ (reference sequence). This CDR3 is 14 amino acids long. The ends were cut back, 2 bases at V and 6 bases at J, with 13 bases in the middle. DNA for the CDR3: TGTGCCAGCAGCTTAAAGGGAGGGGGGGCTGAAGCTTTCTTT. This codes for CASSLKGGGAEAFF.

The chain carries TRBV7-9 and TRBJ1-3; no definite D call. Trimming stripped 1 base from V and 4 bases from J, with 8 bases between. The CDR3 covers 14 residues. CDR1 is SEHNR and CDR2 is FQNEAQ in the germline V gene (reference sequence). The CDR3 loop is CASSLVQLGNTIYF. The DNA of the CDR3 is TGTGCCAGCAGCTTAGTACAGCTCGGAAACACCATATATTTT.

Worth noting for this clone: Other DNA sequences from this sample encode an identical CDR3 as well. The CDR3 DNA reads as TGTGCCATCAGTGAGTCGAGGGACAGCTCCTACAATGAGCAGTTCTTC. The encoded protein is CAISESRDSSYNEQFF. V usage is TRBV10-3 and J usage is TRBJ2-1, with 7 bases identical to TRBD1. The CDR3 length is 16 residues. Germline V lookup: CDR1 ENHRY, CDR2 SYGVKD. Unmatched junction bases numbered 2, after V lost 0 bases and J lost 0 bases.

DNA of the CDR3: TGTGCCAGCAACTCTGAACTGCGCGGGGAGCTGTTTTTT. Protein sequence: CASNSELRGELFF. The chain joins TRBV7-2 to TRBJ2-2; no clear D gene. The CDR3 covers 13 residues. Per germline, CDR1 SGHTA and CDR2 FQGNSA. V gave up 7 bases and J gave up 7 bases, with 13 bases separating them.

This sequence joins TRBV9 and TRBJ1-5, with D tentatively TRBD1 (5 bases). CDR3 length: 15 residues. The germline V gene has CDR1 SGDLS and CDR2 YYNGEE. The V end was cut by 2 bases, the J end by 6 bases, with 15 bases between. CDR3 nucleotide sequence: TGTGCCAGCAGCGTGGGGAGGAGGGACGGTCAGCCCCAGCATTTT. It codes for CASSVGRRDGQPQHF.

The chain combines TRBV20-1 with TRBJ2-5; tentatively, D is TRBD1 (6 bases). The CDR3 runs 14 residues. CDR1 and CDR2 (germline): DFQATT, SNEGSKA (reference sequence). Trimming pared 3 bases from V and 1 base from J, leaving 12 bases between. The CDR3 DNA follows: TGCAGTGCTAGTTCCCACAGGGTCCAAGAGACCCAGTACTTC. Amino acids: CSASSHRVQETQYF.

The V gene is TRBV27, the J gene TRBJ2-1, with 8 nucleotides matching TRBD1. Trimming at V came to 7 bases and at J to 4 bases, leaving 9 bases not matched to a gene. The CDR3 totals 15 residues. Germline CDR1 and CDR2: MNHEY and SMNVEV (reference sequence). The CDR3 DNA reads TGTGCCAGCACCGCCGACAGGGGAGGTTACAATGAGCAGTTCTTC. Translation gives CASTADRGGYNEQFF.

This chain connects TRBV27 to TRBJ1-4; possibly TRBD1 for D (5 bases). Trimming left V 3 bases short and J 7 bases short, with 12 bases between. The germline V gene has CDR1 MNHEY and CDR2 SMNVEV (reference sequence). This CDR3 has 14 amino acids. As DNA, the CDR3 is TGTGCCAGCAGTTTTGTACGGGGGAGTGAAAAACTGTTTTTT. Protein sequence: CASSFVRGSEKLFF. The whole variable domain, remainder taken from reference TRBV27 and TRBJ1-4, is EAQVTQNPRYLITVTGKKLTVTCSQNMNHEYMSWYRQDPGLGLRQIYYSMNVEVTDKGDVPEGYKVSRKEKRNFPLILESPSPNQTSLYFCASSFVRGSEKLFFGSGTQLSVL.